The 18 T cell receptor beta chains presented below share a single source sample, sequenced in a study of identical twins. TCRdb analysed the 5' RACE reads with MiXCR anew, one entry per CDR3 protein. The table has approximately 700,000 distinct CDR3 sequences, around 6.1% seen once. Sequences were obtained from naive T cells sorted from blood. The receptors were sampled from a man aged 18 to 30 in good health.

Details on this clonotype: A read error may be the cause here, since a much bigger clone is one base away. The final CDR3 position lacks the conserved phenylalanine or tryptophan, pointing to a likely read error. The chain employs TRBV10-2 and TRBJ2-6; 7 nucleotides match TRBD2. The CDR3 loop spans 16 amino acids. V trimming: 2 bases; J trimming: 1 base; junction bases outside the gene matches: 2. CDR1 is WSHSY, CDR2 SAAADI, per germline. CDR3 DNA sequence: TGCGCCAGCAGTGAGAGCGGGAAGTCTGGGGCCAACGTCCTGACTCTC. Its translation: CASSESGKSGANVLTL.

This clonotype was counted ten times or more. This rearrangement joins TRBV5-1 to TRBJ2-7; maybe TRBD2 (5 bases). This CDR3 comprises 13 residues. CDR1 is SGHRS and CDR2 is YFSETQ in the germline V gene. V was shortened by 0 bases and J by 4 bases, with 8 bases between the two germline ends. Written as DNA, the CDR3 is TGCGCCAGCAGCTTGGACCCGGGATACGAGCAGTACGTC. This codes for CASSLDPGYEQYV.

This clonotype was seen repeatedly, ten times or more. Written as DNA, the CDR3 is TGTGCCAGCAGCCAAGGTGCTCGGACTAGCCTATTGGAGACCCAGTACTTC. Its protein is CASSQGARTSLLETQYF. The chain recombines TRBV4-2 with TRBJ2-5, with 8 positions matching TRBD2. The length of the CDR3 is 17 residues. V trimming: 1 base; J trimming: 5 bases; junction bases outside the gene matches: 12. Germline lookup yields CDR1 LGHNA and CDR2 YNFKEQ.

This clonotype occurred many times. V is TRBV20-1 and J is TRBJ2-1; tentatively, D is TRBD1 (5 bases). V lost 4 bases and J lost 7, with 8 bases in between. Germline V lookup: CDR1 DFQATT, CDR2 SNEGSKA (reference sequence). The CDR3 runs to 11 residues. CDR3 region: CSATGWNEQFF. The CDR3 DNA is TGCAGTGCTACAGGGTGGAATGAGCAGTTCTTC.

This clonotype was recorded at least ten times. The chain carries TRBV6-5 and TRBJ2-3; D uncertain. Germline assignment: CDR1 MNHEY and CDR2 SVGAGI. The CDR3 covers 13 residues. V lost 0 bases to trimming and J lost 5 bases, with 6 bases between them. The CDR3 DNA reads as TGTGCCAGCAGTTACTCGCCCGAAGATACGCAGTATTTT. Translating it yields CASSYSPEDTQYF.

A few counts support this clonotype. The genes are TRBV5-1 and TRBJ2-5, with TRBD1 matching 7 bases. V lost 1 base, J lost 5 bases, and 5 bases stayed unmatched. Germline CDR1 and CDR2: SGHRS and YFSETQ. There are 14 residues in the CDR3. The CDR3 region is CASSLKTGSETQYF. Written as DNA, the CDR3 is TGCGCCAGCAGCTTGAAGACAGGGTCGGAGACCCAGTACTTC. The whole variable domain, remainder taken from reference TRBV5-1 and TRBJ2-5, is KAGVTQTPRYLIKTRGQQVTLSCSPISGHRSVSWYQQTPGQGLQFLFEYFSETQRNKGNFPGRFSGRQFSNSRSEMNVSTLELGDSALYLCASSLKTGSETQYFGPGTRLLVL.

V gene TRBV20-1 combines with J gene TRBJ2-2; D unclear. CDR1 DFQATT and CDR2 SNEGSKA come from the germline V gene (reference sequence). This CDR3 is built from 12 residues. V dropped 1 base and J dropped 7 bases, with 7 bases sitting between them. CDR3 sequence reads: CSARAGVGELFF. The CDR3 DNA is TGCAGTGCTAGAGCTGGGGTCGGGGAGCTGTTTTTT.

This clonotype showed up just a few times. The J gene is TRBJ2-2, the V gene TRBV5-1; no clear D gene. Germline-derived CDR1 and CDR2 are SGHRS and YFSETQ. CDR3 length: 15 amino acids. V gave up 0 bases and J gave up 0 bases, with 6 bases separating them. The CDR3 DNA reads TGCGCCAGCAGCTTGGGAAACGCGAACACCGGGGAGCTGTTTTTT. Amino acids: CASSLGNANTGELFF.

The rearrangement joins TRBV7-8 to TRBJ2-2; possibly TRBD2 for D (6 bases). Germline CDR1 reads SGHVS; CDR2 reads FQNEAQ. V was trimmed by 4 bases and J by 0 bases, leaving 24 bases between them. The CDR3 is made up of 20 amino acids. The CDR3 loop is CASSSLWRDGGKTNTGELFF. DNA of the CDR3: TGTGCCAGCAGCTCCCTTTGGCGGGACGGAGGCAAAACGAACACCGGGGAGCTGTTTTTT.

In its sample, this clonotype was seen many times. V is TRBV10-2 and J is TRBJ2-3; D is ambiguous. With 0 bases removed from V and 8 bases from J, the gap between germline ends came to 9 bases. There are 13 residues in the CDR3. Germline CDR1 WSHSY, CDR2 SAAADI. DNA for the CDR3: TGCGCCAGCAGTGAGTCGTGGGCTGGTACGCAGTATTTT. It codes for CASSESWAGTQYF.

This clonotype was seen a handful of times. The chain is built from TRBV18 and TRBJ2-2, with a possible D match to TRBD1 (6 bases). Between the trimmed V and J ends, which lost 3 bases and 6 bases, there was a span of 17 bases. Germline CDR1 is KGHSH and CDR2 is LQKENI. The CDR3 extends over 16 amino acids. Here the CDR3 DNA reads TGTGCCAGCTCACCGACAGGCCCTCGGGTGCCCGGGGAGCTGTTTTTT. This sequence encodes CASSPTGPRVPGELFF. Supplemented by reference TRBV18 and TRBJ2-2, the full variable domain reads NAGVMQNPRHLVRRRGQEARLRCSPMKGHSHVYWYRQLPEEGLKFMVYLQKENIIDESGMPKERFSAEFPKEGPSILRIQQVVRGDSAAYFCASSPTGPRVPGELFFGEGSRLTVL.

The rearrangement links TRBV3-1 to TRBJ2-2; D unresolved. CDR3 length equals 15 residues. The V gene lost 1 base and the J gene lost 1 base, with 7 bases spanning the gap. Germline V lookup: CDR1 LGHDT, CDR2 YNNKEL (reference sequence). The CDR3 region is CASSQASRNTGELFF. The CDR3 DNA is TGTGCCAGCAGCCAAGCATCTCGGAACACCGGGGAGCTGTTTTTT.

This clonotype turned up a few times. This rearrangement joins TRBV7-2 to TRBJ2-1; TRBD2 matches 10 bases. Per germline, CDR1 SGHTA and CDR2 FQGNSA. J was trimmed by 15 bases and V by 3 bases; bases with no gene match: 14. The CDR3 covers 15 residues. The CDR3 DNA reads TGTGCCAGCAGCTTTGAGAGACTAGCGGGTCGGGGGGGGTTCTTC. This gives the protein CASSFERLAGRGGFF.

This clonotype occurred many times. The chain couples TRBV29-1 to TRBJ2-7, with 13 bases matching TRBD2. Trimming at V came to 2 bases and at J to 7 bases, leaving 17 bases not matched to a gene. This CDR3 has 18 residues. Looked up from germline, CDR1 is SQVTM and CDR2 is ANQGSEA. The CDR3, as DNA: TGCAGCGTTGAACCCTATAGGGGACTAGCGGGAATGTCGGGAGAGCAGTACGTC. Its translation: CSVEPYRGLAGMSGEQYV.

V usage is TRBV5-1 and J usage is TRBJ2-7; 10 bases are shared with TRBD2. This CDR3 is built from 16 residues. V dropped 0 bases and J dropped 0; count of bases not matched to a gene: 3. CDR1 is SGHRS and CDR2 is YFSETQ in the germline V gene. This CDR3 reads CASSLAPSGSSYEQYF. CDR3 DNA: TGCGCCAGCAGCTTGGCCCCTAGCGGGAGCTCCTACGAGCAGTACTTC.

This clonotype occurred a few times. The CDR3 DNA follows: TGTGCCAGCAGTTACTCCGGGTTTGGCACCGGGGAGCTGTTTTTT. Residues: CASSYSGFGTGELFF. The J gene is TRBJ2-2, the V gene TRBV6-5; D is undetermined. With 0 bases removed from V and 4 bases from J, the gap between germline ends came to 9 bases. CDR3 length: 15 residues. Per the germline V gene, CDR1 is MNHEY and CDR2 is SVGAGI.

Many counts were recorded for this clonotype. The chain joins TRBV12-3 or TRBV12-4 to TRBJ1-3; maybe TRBD1 (6 bases). CDR3 length: 13 residues. V lost 6 bases, J lost 4 bases, and 10 bases lay in between. Written as DNA, the CDR3 is TGTGCCAGCAGGGACAGTTCGGGAAACACCATATATTTT. Translated: CASRDSSGNTIYF.

This clonotype was observed many times. V usage is TRBV12-3 or TRBV12-4 and J usage is TRBJ2-2, with D unclear. The CDR3 is 15 residues long. V dropped 6 bases and J dropped 0 bases, with 11 bases sitting between them. DNA of the CDR3: TGTGCCAGCAGCCCTACTCACACGAACACCGGGGAGCTGTTTTTT. Its protein is CASSPTHTNTGELFF.